Following are 32 T cell receptor beta chains from one sample sequenced in a study of human T cells and chemical hapten exposure. Time point reported: patch test 1, 2 weeks after DPC sensitization. Treatment specified: therapeutic diphenylcyclopropenone sensitization with weekly scalp DPC. TCRdb independently ran MiXCR on the RACE reads; one entry per CDR3 protein. The sample comprises fewer than 500,000 distinct CDR3 sequences, roughly 5% of which are singletons, and 2% to 2.5% rests with the top ten. Sequencing was performed on whole blood, taken in connection with sensitization to the hapten diphenylcyclopropenone (DPC). These receptor sequences come from a woman aged 50 to 60 with alopecia areata. Some clones in this sample may be carry-over from other donors' samples.

This clonotype was picked up many times. The chain links TRBV12-3 or TRBV12-4 to TRBJ1-4, with D possibly TRBD1 on 5 matching bases. The CDR3 loop spans 14 amino acids. Trimming took 8 bases from V and 5 from J, leaving 15 bases between them. The CDR3 bases are TGTGCCAGCTGTGCGGGGCTTCCCAATGAAAAACTGTTTTTT. Its translation: CASCAGLPNEKLFF.

CDR3 region: CASPIAGAGENIQYF. DNA of the CDR3: TGTGCCAGCCCCATAGCGGGAGCGGGGGAAAACATTCAGTACTTC. The chain has TRBV6-5 and TRBJ2-4; TRBD2 aligns across 9 bases. Germline CDR1 and CDR2: MNHEY and SVGAGI. This CDR3 has 15 amino acids. After removal of 8 bases from V and 5 bases from J, the junction contained 10 bases not matched to a gene.

Ten or more counts support this clonotype. This chain links TRBV12-3 or TRBV12-4 with TRBJ1-5, with a weak D call TRBD1 (5 bases). V shed 3 bases and J shed 4 bases, with 7 bases lying between them. The CDR3 has 13 residues. CDR3 residues: CASSFAGNQPQHF. In DNA, the CDR3 is TGTGCCAGCAGTTTTGCAGGGAATCAGCCCCAGCATTTT.

Many counts were recorded for this clonotype. The gene calls are TRBV20-1 and TRBJ1-2, with a possible D match to TRBD1 (5 bases). In germline, CDR1 is DFQATT, CDR2 SNEGSKA (reference sequence). This CDR3 contains 11 residues. V lost 6 bases to trimming and J lost 2 bases, with 7 bases between them. In DNA, the CDR3 is TGCAGTGCGGGGGGAAACTATGGCTACACCTTC. This encodes CSAGGNYGYTF.

At least ten counts were recorded for this clonotype. This chain links TRBV28 with TRBJ2-2, with a weak D call TRBD2 (5 bases). CDR3 length: 17 amino acids. Germline lookup yields CDR1 MDHEN and CDR2 SYDVKM. The V end lost 8 bases, the J end lost 5 bases, and 24 bases lay between the germline ends. CDR3 amino acids: CASSTEAVGEMTGELFF. The CDR3, as DNA: TGTGCCAGCTCAACGGAGGCAGTCGGGGAGATGACCGGGGAGCTGTTTTTT.

In its sample, this clonotype was seen a few times. The chain has TRBV12-3 or TRBV12-4 and TRBJ1-5; 7 bases match TRBD1. This CDR3 spans 15 amino acids. V gave up 11 bases and J gave up 0 bases; unmatched junction bases: 10. The DNA for the CDR3 is TGTGCCTGTGGACAGGCTGGAGCTAGCAATCAGCCCCAGCATTTT. This codes for CACGQAGASNQPQHF.

The table lists this clonotype with many counts. V and J are TRBV5-1 and TRBJ2-6, with 10 bases that match TRBD1. The germline CDR1 and CDR2 sequences are SGHRS and YFSETQ. The CDR3 runs 18 residues. The V segment lost 0 bases and the J segment 0 bases; nucleotides outside the gene matches: 3. The CDR3 DNA follows: TGCGCCAGCAGCTTGGGGGGACAGGGGCCCTCTGGGGCCAACGTCCTGACTTTC. It specifies CASSLGGQGPSGANVLTF.

The chain joins TRBV5-1 to TRBJ1-4; D remains unclear. This CDR3 has 13 amino acids. With 7 bases removed from V and 4 bases from J, the gap between germline ends came to 11 bases. CDR1 is SGHRS and CDR2 is YFSETQ in the germline V gene. The CDR3 sequence: CASRRAFNEKLFF. CDR3 sequence (DNA): TGCGCCAGCCGCCGGGCCTTTAATGAAAAACTGTTTTTT.

This clonotype was counted at least ten times. V gene TRBV12-5 combines with J gene TRBJ2-2; the D is unclear. Trimming removed 4 bases at V and 6 bases at J, with 6 bases between. Germline V lookup: CDR1 LGHNT, CDR2 FRNRAP. The CDR3 consists of 12 residues. The CDR3: CASGSPAGELFF. The DNA of the CDR3 is TGTGCTAGTGGTTCGCCGGCCGGGGAGCTGTTTTTT.

The chain couples TRBV5-4 to TRBJ1-2; D is unresolved. V was clipped by 0 bases and J by 8 bases, with 11 bases between them. Germline V gene lookup returns CDR1 SGHNT and CDR2 YYREEE (reference sequence). The CDR3 is 13 amino acids. CDR3: CASSLDVSYGYTF. The CDR3, as DNA: TGTGCCAGCAGCTTGGATGTTAGCTACGGCTACACCTTC.

CDR3: CASRRLAVGFQETQYF. The DNA for the CDR3 is TGTGCCAGCAGGCGGCTAGCGGTCGGATTTCAAGAGACCCAGTACTTC. This chain uses TRBV2 with TRBJ2-5; 7 nucleotides line up with TRBD2. With 6 bases clipped from V and 2 bases from J, the junction kept 12 bases outside the gene matches. The CDR3 is 16 residues long. CDR1 and CDR2 (germline): SNHLY, FYNNEI.

In this sample, this clonotype turned up many times. The gene calls are TRBV12-3 or TRBV12-4 and TRBJ2-1; 10 bases align to TRBD1. V shed 6 bases and J 4 bases; nucleotides not matched to a gene: 6. The CDR3 is 15 residues long. The CDR3 DNA reads TGTGCCAGCAGGCGACAGGGGGCCTTTTACAATGAGCAGTTCTTC. Its protein is CASRRQGAFYNEQFF.

This rearrangement joins TRBV3-1 to TRBJ1-6; D is possibly TRBD1 (6 bases). V shed 2 bases and J shed 8 bases, with 10 bases lying between them. Germline V CDR1 and CDR2: LGHDT, YNNKEL (reference sequence). CDR3 length: 14 amino acids. The CDR3 DNA is TGTGCCAGCAGCCAACGGGACACCGATTCACCCCTCCACTTT. Its protein product is CASSQRDTDSPLHF.

This clonotype was detected a few times. V usage is TRBV6-1 and J usage is TRBJ1-1; D call uncertain. This CDR3 is built from 12 residues. Trimming removed 5 bases at V and 5 bases at J, with 9 bases between. The germline V gene encodes CDR1 MNHNS and CDR2 SASEGT. Written as DNA, the CDR3 is TGTGCCAGCAGTTGGACTAAAACTGAAGCTTTCTTT. This codes for CASSWTKTEAFF.

This clonotype was counted ten times or more. V gene TRBV6-5 combines with J gene TRBJ1-5; D gene ambiguous. Deletions cut 5 bases from V and 4 bases from J, with 12 bases between. CDR3 size: 14 residues. The V gene's germline CDR1 is MNHEY and CDR2 SVGAGI. The CDR3 protein is CASSPLLGNQPQHF. CDR3 DNA: TGTGCCAGCAGTCCTCTATTAGGGAATCAGCCCCAGCATTTT.

The chain employs TRBV12-3 or TRBV12-4 and TRBJ2-1; D may match TRBD1 or TRBD2 (5 bases each). The V and J ends lost 2 bases and 1 base respectively, with 12 bases between them. CDR3 length equals 16 residues. The CDR3 here is CASSLWGGQSYNEQFF. CDR3 nucleotides: TGTGCCAGCAGTTTATGGGGCGGGCAGTCCTACAATGAGCAGTTCTTC.

This clonotype was seen more than once but under ten times. The chain is built from TRBV28 and TRBJ1-1; no firm D call. Looked up from germline, CDR1 is MDHEN and CDR2 is SYDVKM. V was shortened by 7 bases and J by 1 base, with 10 bases between the two germline ends. This CDR3 region has 13 residues. Here the CDR3 DNA reads TGTGCCAGCACCCTGGACGGGAACACTGAAGCTTTCTTT. Its translation is CASTLDGNTEAFF.

This chain connects TRBV18 to TRBJ2-5, with D tentatively TRBD1 (5 bases). The ends were cut back, 2 bases at V and 5 bases at J, with 12 bases in the middle. The CDR3 is made up of 14 amino acids. Germline V CDR1 and CDR2: KGHSH, LQKENI. CDR3 region: CASSPETEPETQYF. In nucleotides, the CDR3 is TGTGCCAGCTCACCAGAGACAGAGCCGGAGACCCAGTACTTC.

This clonotype was counted between two and nine times. V usage is TRBV28 and J usage is TRBJ2-1, with TRBD1 identical over 9 bases. The CDR3 spans 16 residues. The germline V gene has CDR1 MDHEN and CDR2 SYDVKM. Losses at the gene ends were 6 bases for V and 1 base for J; bases not matched to a gene: 7. This CDR3 is CASSRQDRGSYNEQFF. In nucleotides, the CDR3 is TGTGCCAGCAGCCGTCAGGACAGGGGTTCCTACAATGAGCAGTTCTTC.

This chain connects TRBV5-5 to TRBJ1-2, with D possibly being TRBD1 (5 bases). Germline assignment: CDR1 SGHKS and CDR2 YYEKEE (reference sequence). The CDR3 extends over 16 amino acids. V shed 6 bases and J shed 2 bases, with 20 bases lying between them. The CDR3 loop is CASTHPAGGRNYGYTF. The DNA of the CDR3 is TGTGCCAGCACCCATCCAGCGGGGGGACGGAACTATGGCTACACCTTC.

J is TRBJ2-7 and V is TRBV10-3; TRBD1 matches at 10 bases. The germline CDR1 and CDR2 sequences are ENHRY and SYGVKD. The CDR3 length is 15 residues. After removal of 1 base from V and 0 bases from J, the junction contained 0 bases not matched to a gene. This CDR3 is CAISEWTGGSYEQYF. Written as DNA, the CDR3 is TGTGCCATCAGTGAGTGGACAGGGGGCTCCTACGAGCAGTACTTC.

This clonotype was seen a handful of times. This rearrangement joins TRBV6-6 to TRBJ2-1; 12 positions agree with TRBD2. There are 15 residues in the CDR3. V lost 6 bases, J lost 5 bases, and 5 bases stayed unmatched. Germline assignment: CDR1 MNHNY and CDR2 SVGAGI (reference sequence). The CDR3 sequence: CASSQTSGGDNEQFF. CDR3 DNA: TGTGCCAGCAGCCAGACTAGCGGGGGCGACAATGAGCAGTTCTTC.

This clonotype was detected ten times or more. The chain is built from TRBV4-3 and TRBJ1-2, with 9 bases aligning to TRBD1. The CDR3 has 14 residues. Trimming at V came to 3 bases and at J to 2 bases, leaving 1 base not matched to a gene. Germline V gene lookup returns CDR1 LGHNA and CDR2 YSLEER. CDR3 sequence: CASSQDRGNYGYTF. The DNA for the CDR3 is TGCGCCAGCAGCCAGGACAGGGGAAACTATGGCTACACCTTC.

The rearrangement links TRBV6-2 or TRBV6-3 to TRBJ2-7, with D possibly matching TRBD1 (5 bases). Trimming shortened V by 6 bases and J by 1 base, and 10 bases separated the two germline ends. This CDR3 contains 13 residues. Per the germline V gene, CDR1 is MNHEY and CDR2 is SVGEGT. The CDR3 sequence: CASRQDGSYEQYF. CDR3 coding DNA: TGTGCCAGCAGACAGGACGGTTCCTACGAGCAGTACTTC.

This clonotype was recorded a few times. The V call is TRBV4-1, the J call TRBJ2-7, with TRBD1 matching over 7 bases. J lost 3 bases, V lost 0 bases, and 2 bases had no gene match. The CDR3 covers 14 residues. CDR1 is MGHRA and CDR2 is YSYEKL in the germline V gene. CDR3: CASSQDNRGYEQYF. DNA for the CDR3: TGCGCCAGCAGCCAAGATAACAGGGGCTACGAGCAGTACTTC.

This clonotype was seen ten or more times. J is TRBJ1-2 and V is TRBV6-5; D is unresolved. The V end lost 10 bases, the J end lost 0 bases, and 12 bases lay between the germline ends. The CDR3 consists of 13 residues. Germline lookup yields CDR1 MNHEY and CDR2 SVGAGI. The CDR3 loop reads CATLDKTNYGYTF. In DNA, the CDR3 is TGTGCCACCCTAGATAAGACTAACTATGGCTACACCTTC.

At least ten counts were recorded for this clonotype. V is TRBV7-9 and J is TRBJ2-1; 7 bases agree with TRBD2. This CDR3 spans 13 amino acids. Germline assignment: CDR1 SEHNR and CDR2 FQNEAQ (reference sequence). V lost 5 bases and J lost 6; bases outside the gene matches: 4. This CDR3 reads CASSLTSANEQFF. The DNA for the CDR3 is TGTGCCAGCAGCCTTACTAGCGCCAATGAGCAGTTCTTC.

This clonotype was found a few times. The chain is built from TRBV13 and TRBJ2-2; D is ambiguous. The ends were cut back, 7 bases at V and 5 bases at J, with 8 bases in the middle. This CDR3 has 12 residues. Germline loops: CDR1 PRHDT, CDR2 FYEKMQ (reference sequence). The CDR3 is CASNSMTGELFF. CDR3 sequence (DNA): TGTGCCAGCAACAGCATGACCGGGGAGCTGTTTTTT.

Ten or more counts support this clonotype. V and J are TRBV9 and TRBJ2-3; D is uncertain. CDR3 length equals 15 residues. V was cut by 0 bases and J by 2 bases, with 10 bases left in between. Germline V gene lookup returns CDR1 SGDLS and CDR2 YYNGEE. The CDR3 bases are TGTGCCAGCAGCGTAGACGGAGATTACACAGATACGCAGTATTTT. This encodes CASSVDGDYTDTQYF.

This clonotype was counted between two and nine times. The chain recombines TRBV5-1 with TRBJ2-1, with D perhaps TRBD2 (5 bases). Trimming cost V 0 bases and J 1 base, with 8 bases left between them. CDR1 SGHRS and CDR2 YFSETQ come from the germline V gene. The CDR3 has 15 residues. CDR3 region: CASSLGLRSYNEQFF. CDR3 DNA: TGCGCCAGCAGCTTGGGACTACGTTCCTACAATGAGCAGTTCTTC. Combining the CDR3 with reference TRBV5-1 and TRBJ2-1 gives the whole variable domain KAGVTQTPRYLIKTRGQQVTLSCSPISGHRSVSWYQQTPGQGLQFLFEYFSETQRNKGNFPGRFSGRQFSNSRSEMNVSTLELGDSALYLCASSLGLRSYNEQFFGPGTRLTVL.

This clonotype was counted a few times. The rearrangement links TRBV24-1 to TRBJ2-5; D uncertain. Deletions cut 7 bases from V and 7 bases from J, with 12 bases between. The CDR3 consists of 12 residues. Germline V gene lookup returns CDR1 KGHDR and CDR2 SFDVKD. CDR3 sequence reads: CATRGDEATQYF. In DNA, the CDR3 is TGTGCCACCAGGGGTGACGAGGCGACCCAGTACTTC.

A few counts support this clonotype. V is TRBV4-3 and J is TRBJ2-2; 7 bases map to TRBD2. There are 16 residues in the CDR3. Germline loops: CDR1 LGHNA, CDR2 YSLEER. After removal of 1 base from V and 5 bases from J, the junction contained 7 bases not matched to a gene. The CDR3 bases are TGCGCCAGCAGCCAAGTAGAGGGAGGGTGGACCGGGGAGCTGTTTTTT. Translated, it gives CASSQVEGGWTGELFF.